Sequencing of this T cell receptor (beta chain) was carried out in a study of cytomegalovirus exposure and HLA in healthy donors. About the study: A prior study identified 117 million unique TCR beta sequences from 190 million or so T cells.

Study-level points and caveats: TCR beta chains numbering more than 150 were designated cytomegalovirus-associated. A later analysis linked a missense DCLRE1C variant to TCR beta V- and J-gene trimming.

In regard to this clone: Its antigen is still unknown.

Primers included in the PCR were 60 Vbeta and 13 Jbeta primers. Source study methods: An analysis performed later counted 70 million to 90 million unique TCR beta chains (roughly 11 million of them shared). Sequenced by immunoSEQ multiplex PCR; TCRdb stores in-frame clones only, minus some. That table is the source of V, J and clone size, and D and trimming were worked out from the DNA. The table shows around 120,000 clones, with 70% to 80% occurring only once. V dropped 3 bases and J dropped 6 bases, with 13 bases sitting between them. Germline V gene data show CDR1 as SGHDT and CDR2 as YYEEEE. The CDR3 sequence is 14 residues long.

This TCR was sampled from a middle-aged man in good health and CMV-seropositive. Sequenced sample: PBMCs. This chain connects TRBV5-6 to TRBJ2-1; tentatively, D is TRBD2 (5 bases). The CDR3 coding sequence is TGTGCCAGCAGCTGGGCTTCCGGGATCAATGAGCAGTTCTTC. This translates into CASSWASGINEQFF.